This T cell receptor (beta chain) was recorded in a study of cytomegalovirus exposure and HLA in healthy donors. The ends were cut back, 3 bases at V and 8 bases at J, with 22 bases in the middle. There are 17 residues in the CDR3. Per germline, CDR1 ENHRY and CDR2 SYGVKD. This clone was counted between two and nine times. As yet, its antigen is unknown. Notes on the study in general: TRBV6-2, TRBV6-3 and some other V segments were excluded as indistinguishable. Later analysis identified about 18,000 TCR beta sequences associated with HLA alleles, using a false discovery rate threshold of 0.05.

In the PCR, 60 Vbeta and 13 Jbeta primers were used. Clones were sequenced by immunoSEQ multiplex PCR, and TCRdb holds only the in-frame ones, with some missing. The sample includes 130,000 to 150,000 clones, over 65% seen only once; the top ten take approximately 2.9%. This clonotype was obtained from a man in his forties in good health and CMV-seropositive. The sample taken for sequencing was PBMCs. The V call is TRBV10-3, the J call TRBJ1-4; possibly TRBD1 for D (6 bases). The CDR3 nucleotides are TGTGCCATCAGTGACCCCGTTGGAGCAGGGGAAGAGGAAAAACTGTTTTTT. Translation: CAISDPVGAGEEEKLFF.